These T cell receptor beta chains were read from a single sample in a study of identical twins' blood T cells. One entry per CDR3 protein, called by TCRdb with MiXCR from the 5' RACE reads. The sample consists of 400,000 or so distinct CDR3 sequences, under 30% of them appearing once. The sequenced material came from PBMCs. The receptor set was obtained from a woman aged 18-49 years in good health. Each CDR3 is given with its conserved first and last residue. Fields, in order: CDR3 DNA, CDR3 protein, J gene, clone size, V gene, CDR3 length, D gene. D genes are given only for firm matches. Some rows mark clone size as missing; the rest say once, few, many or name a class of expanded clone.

TGCGCCAGCAGCCAACTAGCAGAAGAGACCCAGTACTTC	CASSQLAEETQYF	TRBJ2-5	-	TRBV4-1	13	-
TGCAGCGTCCATGTGGGAGGGGATGGAGATACGCAGTATTTT	CSVHVGGDGDTQYF	TRBJ2-3	-	TRBV29-1	14	TRBD2
TGTGCCAGCGGAGGCCTGTCATGGGAGGTATCCGGGGAGCTGTTTTTT	CASGGLSWEVSGELFF	TRBJ2-2	-	TRBV6-2/TRBV6-3	16	-
TGTGCCAGCAGCTCTTATGCCGGGACAGGGGGTTCACCCCTCCACTTT	CASSSYAGTGGSPLHF	TRBJ1-6	few	TRBV9	16	TRBD1
TGCGCCAGCAGCCAAGATTTTCCTGGCTATAATTCACCCCTCCACTTT	CASSQDFPGYNSPLHF	TRBJ1-6	few	TRBV4-1	16	-
TGTGCCAGCTCACCACCCGGGACTAGCTACGATACGCAGTATTTT	CASSPPGTSYDTQYF	TRBJ2-3	-	TRBV18	15	TRBD2
TGCAGCGCTCAAGCCCTCAGGGGTGATACGCAGTATTTT	CSAQALRGDTQYF	TRBJ2-3	few	TRBV29-1	13	-
TGTGCCATCAAACAGGACGGGAGCTCCTACAATGAGCAGTTCTTC	CAIKQDGSSYNEQFF	TRBJ2-1	-	TRBV10-3	15	-
TGTGCCATCAGTGATACTTCATTGGCGGGAGCTAAAGGCGAGCAGTACTTC	CAISDTSLAGAKGEQYF	TRBJ2-7	-	TRBV10-3	17	TRBD2
TGTGCCAGCAGGATAAGCGGGAGGACAGATACGCAGTATTTT	CASRISGRTDTQYF	TRBJ2-3	-	TRBV6-2/TRBV6-3	14	TRBD2
TGCGCCAGCAGCGTCCGAGAGGCCGGGGAGCTGTTTTTT	CASSVREAGELFF	TRBJ2-2	-	TRBV5-1	13	-
TGTGCCAGCAGTGGACTCGGATATCAAGAGACCCAGTACTTC	CASSGLGYQETQYF	TRBJ2-5	few	TRBV27	14	-
TGTGCCAGTAAAGGGGGACAGGCAGGCAATCAGCCCCAGCATTTT	CASKGGQAGNQPQHF	TRBJ1-5	few	TRBV19	15	TRBD1
TGCGCCAGCAGCCAAGAGGGACCGATCACCGGGGAGCTGTTTTTT	CASSQEGPITGELFF	TRBJ2-2	-	TRBV4-3	15	-
TGTGCCAGCAGTGAAGAAGGGGCCTATGGCTACACCTTC	CASSEEGAYGYTF	TRBJ1-2	-	TRBV2	13	-
TGTGCCAGCAGTTTCGTGTCTAGCGGGAGGAGAGAGCAGTTCTTC	CASSFVSSGRREQFF	TRBJ2-1	-	TRBV27	15	TRBD2
TGTGCCAGCAGTTTACGGCGGGTAGGGGGCGTCCACCAGCTTTTCTTT	CASSLRRVGGVHQLFF	TRBJ1-1	few	TRBV27	16	TRBD1
TGTGCCAGTAATTACCCACCGAACACTGAAGCTTTCTTT	CASNYPPNTEAFF	TRBJ1-1	few	TRBV19	13	-
TGTGCCAGCACTCGACGACAGGGGGCGGATGAAAAACTGTTTTTT	CASTRRQGADEKLFF	TRBJ1-4	many	TRBV13	15	TRBD1
TGCAGTGCAGACAGGAGGAACGGAAACACCATATATTTT	CSADRRNGNTIYF	TRBJ1-3	-	TRBV20-1	13	-
TGCAGTGCTAGAGATTGGTCAGGGGGCTTCAGCAATCAGCCCCAGCATTTT	CSARDWSGGFSNQPQHF	TRBJ1-5	-	TRBV20-1	17	TRBD1
TGCAGCGTCCCCGGGGGGACAGGGGTCAACACTGAAGCTTTCTTT	CSVPGGTGVNTEAFF	TRBJ1-1	-	TRBV29-1	15	TRBD1
TGTGCCAGCAGCTTTATCAGGGGGCCTGAAGCTTTCTTT	CASSFIRGPEAFF	TRBJ1-1	-	TRBV7-9	13	TRBD1
TGTGCCAGCAGCTTCGACAGGGGTGCTGAAAAACTGTTTTTT	CASSFDRGAEKLFF	TRBJ1-4	-	TRBV11-2	14	TRBD1
TGTGCCAGCAAGCCGGGGGCGCACTTTTATGGCTACACCTTC	CASKPGAHFYGYTF	TRBJ1-2	few	TRBV6-5	14	-
TGTGCCACTTTGAGGGAGGGTTTCTATGGCTACACCTTC	CATLREGFYGYTF	TRBJ1-2	-	TRBV12-3/TRBV12-4	13	-
TGTGCCATCAGTGGTTACAGTCAGAGCACCGGGGAGCTGTTTTTT	CAISGYSQSTGELFF	TRBJ2-2	-	TRBV10-3	15	-
TGTACCATCATGAGCGGGGACAGCTACGAGCAGTACTTC	CTIMSGDSYEQYF	TRBJ2-7	-	TRBV10-3	13	-
TGCGCCAGCAGCCAAGATATCGGGGGGAGCAATCAGCCCCAGCATTTT	CASSQDIGGSNQPQHF	TRBJ1-5	few	TRBV4-1	16	-
TGTGCCACCCCGGTGGGGGGGCCTAATCAGCCCCAGCATTTT	CATPVGGPNQPQHF	TRBJ1-5	few	TRBV5-8	14	-
TGTGCCAGTAGTGAGGACAGAGGCAATCAGCCCCAGCATTTT	CASSEDRGNQPQHF	TRBJ1-5	few	TRBV2	14	-
TGTGCCAGCAGTTTCGGCAGATCCTACGAGCAGTACTTC	CASSFGRSYEQYF	TRBJ2-7	many	TRBV12-3/TRBV12-4	13	-
TGTGCCAGCAGCCAAGCAGGTTCCGAGCAGTACTTC	CASSQAGSEQYF	TRBJ2-7	few	TRBV14	12	-
TGTGCCATCAGTGGTGTCAGGGCGGATTATGGCTACACCTTC	CAISGVRADYGYTF	TRBJ1-2	-	TRBV10-3	14	-
TGCAGTGCGGATCCTCAGGGGGGCTATGGCTACACCTTC	CSADPQGGYGYTF	TRBJ1-2	-	TRBV20-1	13	TRBD1
TGTGCCAGCAGCGTAGACCCCCAGAAGAACACTGAAGCTTTCTTT	CASSVDPQKNTEAFF	TRBJ1-1	few	TRBV9	15	-
TGTGCCAGCAGGGGGGGGCTTAGCACAGATACGCAGTATTTT	CASRGGLSTDTQYF	TRBJ2-3	many	TRBV2	14	-
TGTGCCAGCAGCTTAGATCCGGGACCCTACGAGCAGTACTTC	CASSLDPGPYEQYF	TRBJ2-7	many	TRBV11-3	14	-
TGTGCCAGCAGTCATGATCCGTATGGCTACACCTTC	CASSHDPYGYTF	TRBJ1-2	-	TRBV12-3/TRBV12-4	12	-
TGCAGTGCTAGAGTCCCAATGAGGGATGAGCAGTTCTTC	CSARVPMRDEQFF	TRBJ2-1	-	TRBV20-1	13	-
TGCAGTGCTAGGACGGGTCGAGACACTGGCTACACCTTC	CSARTGRDTGYTF	TRBJ1-2	-	TRBV20-1	13	-
TGTGCCACCACCGGGACAGGGAACTCCTACGAGCAGTACTTC	CATTGTGNSYEQYF	TRBJ2-7	few	TRBV10-3	14	TRBD1
TGCAGTGCTAACCAGGGACATCTATTATATTTT	CSANQGHLLYF	TRBJ1-3	few	TRBV20-1	11	-
TGCAGTGCTTACAGGGCCACCGGGGAGCTGTTTTTT	CSAYRATGELFF	TRBJ2-2	-	TRBV20-1	12	-
TGTGCCAGTAGTCCCTCGGGCCGCCTCATTTTCGACACTGAAGCTTTCTTT	CASSPSGRLIFDTEAFF	TRBJ1-1	-	TRBV19	17	-
TGCGCCAGCAGCTTAACTAGCATCAATGAGCAGTTCTTC	CASSLTSINEQFF	TRBJ2-1	few	TRBV5-1	13	-
TGTGCCAGCAGCCTAAGCTTCAGCTCCTACAATGAGCAGTTCTTC	CASSLSFSSYNEQFF	TRBJ2-1	once	TRBV7-6	15	-
TGCGCCAGCAGCTTAGGGAGACAGAAGAACATTGAAGCTTTCTTT	CASSLGRQKNIEAFF	TRBJ1-1	-	TRBV5-1	15	-
TGTGCCAGTAGTATAATCGGCCGGGAGAACACCGGGGAGCTGTTTTTT	CASSIIGRENTGELFF	TRBJ2-2	-	TRBV19	16	-
TGTGCCAGCCGCCAGCAGAACACCGGGGAGCTGTTTTTT	CASRQQNTGELFF	TRBJ2-2	-	TRBV6-5	13	-
TGTGCCAGCAGCTTCTATAGCCCCGGCAATGAGCAGTTCTTC	CASSFYSPGNEQFF	TRBJ2-1	-	TRBV5-6	14	-
TGCGCCAGCAGCTTGGCGTCTCGGAGCTCCGGAGATACGCAGTATTTT	CASSLASRSSGDTQYF	TRBJ2-3	many	TRBV5-1	16	-